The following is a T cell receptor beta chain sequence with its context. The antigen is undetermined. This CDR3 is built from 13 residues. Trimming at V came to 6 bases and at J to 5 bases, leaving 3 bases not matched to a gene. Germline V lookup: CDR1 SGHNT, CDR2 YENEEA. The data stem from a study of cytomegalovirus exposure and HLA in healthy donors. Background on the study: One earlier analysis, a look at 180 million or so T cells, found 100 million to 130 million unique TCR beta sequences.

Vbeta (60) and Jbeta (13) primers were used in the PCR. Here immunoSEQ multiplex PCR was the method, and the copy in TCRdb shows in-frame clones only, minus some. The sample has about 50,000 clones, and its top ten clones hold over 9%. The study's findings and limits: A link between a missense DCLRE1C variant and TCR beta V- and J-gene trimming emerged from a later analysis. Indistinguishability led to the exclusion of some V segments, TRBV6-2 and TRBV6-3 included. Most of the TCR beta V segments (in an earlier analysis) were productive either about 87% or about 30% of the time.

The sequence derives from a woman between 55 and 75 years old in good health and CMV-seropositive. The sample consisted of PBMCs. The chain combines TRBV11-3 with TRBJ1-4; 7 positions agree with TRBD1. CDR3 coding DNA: TGTGCCAGCAGAAGGGGGCAGAATGAAAAACTGTTTTTT. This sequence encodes CASRRGQNEKLFF.